What follows describes a single T cell receptor (beta chain). Deletions cut 0 bases from V and 4 bases from J, with 13 bases between. Germline CDR1 reads LGHNA; CDR2 reads YSLEER. This CDR3 has 16 amino acids. In TCRdb, the RT-PCR reads were re-called with MiXCR into one record per CDR3 protein. The sample has around 600,000 distinct CDR3 sequences, approximately 10% seen once. The data derive from a study of response to subunit inactivated influenza vaccine. This same sample was also part of a study on T cells expressing NK-cell markers. That investigation notes: 5'RACE template switching with UMIs generated TCR beta cDNA. It was sorted CD3+CD56-NKG2C+, CD3+CD56+NKG2C- and CD3+CD56+NKG2C+ T cells that provided the TCR beta repertoires. The share of CD8+ T cells held by dominant NKG2C+ clonotypes was about 1.0-7.5% in more than 5 donors. The study left the HCMV specificity of expanded NKG2C+ T cell clones unresolved.

The rearrangement uses TRBV4-3 and TRBJ1-5; D is ambiguous. The sequence was obtained from a man aged 50 or older who received an inactivated influenza vaccine. The sequencing here drew on PBMCs from blood, taken on the day of vaccination. This chain's CDR3 is CASSQDFGRRNQPQHF. Here the CDR3 DNA reads TGCGCCAGCAGCCAAGATTTCGGAAGACGGAATCAGCCCCAGCATTTT.